The sequence of this T cell receptor (beta chain) was determined in a study of CD8 T cells in ankylosing spondylitis. General study results and limits: It appeared that ankylosing spondylitis blood was characterized by a TCR beta motif of fewer than ten highly homologous variants. Disease-associated clones were reportedly significantly overrepresented in matched ankylosing spondylitis synovial fluid. Past studies reported some motif variants in reactive arthritis synovial fluid and blood.

This clonotype appeared a few times. Its antigen is unidentified. Generation of TCR beta libraries employed quantitative 5'-RACE incorporating molecular barcodes. Each CDR3 protein is one row after TCRdb ran MiXCR on the 5' RACE reads. The table has 350,000 or so distinct CDR3 sequences, under 14% seen once. The CDR3 has 16 residues. Germline CDR1 is LGHDT and CDR2 is YNNKEL (reference sequence). J gave up 9 bases and V 0 bases, and 5 bases lay outside the gene matches. The chain links TRBV3-1 to TRBJ2-1, with 13 bases fitting TRBD2. Input material: blood, either unsorted or a sorted T cell fraction (not recorded which). The sequence derives from a female donor with ankylosing spondylitis or in good health (not recorded which). The CDR3 DNA sequence: TGTGCCAGCAGCCAAGATAGGACTAGCGGGAGTGGTGAGCAGTTCTTC. This gives the protein CASSQDRTSGSGEQFF.